In its sample, the clone carrying this TCR beta chain was seen many times. What it binds is not known. The sample comes from a study of regulatory T cells in long-lasting Graves disease. The germline CDR1 and CDR2 sequences are SGHNT and YENEEA. The V end lost 1 base, the J end lost 2 bases, and 11 bases lay between the germline ends. There are 15 residues in the CDR3. Notes on the study in general: Results may be inaccurate due to the small sample size.

Arm-PCR of CDR3 regions and iRepertoire HTBI primers were the basis on which TCR beta libraries were built. One entry per CDR3 protein results from TCRdb running MiXCR on the multiplex PCR reads. Here the sample spans roughly 500,000 distinct CDR3 sequences, approximately 13% being singletons. Time point meaning: newly diagnosed GD, antithyroid drugs for less than 3 months. RNA isolated from PBMCs was used to make the TCR library. The same data also contributed to another study, on T cells in Graves' hyperthyroidism and ophthalmopathy.

The genes are TRBV11-3 and TRBJ2-5; no definite D call. This sequence originates from a man aged 25-45 years with Graves disease. Here the sequenced sample was peripheral blood mononuclear cells (PBMCs), taken at new diagnosis, from a patient treated with antithyroid drugs. The CDR3 DNA reads as TGTGCCAGCAGCTTAGGCCTCGGGCCGCAAGAGACCCAGTACTTC. This translates into CASSLGLGPQETQYF.